Presented here are 32 T cell receptor beta chains from one specimen sequenced in a study of blood T cell repertoires in COVID-19. Sequencing used immunoSEQ multiplex PCR; TCRdb keeps in-frame clones, though not all of them. The sample has more than 250,000 clones; roughly 89% are singletons. The sequenced sample consisted of PBMCs or T cells enriched from blood (not recorded which). Every receptor here comes from a woman under 30 with acute COVID-19.

The chain recombines TRBV27 with TRBJ2-6; 8 bases line up with TRBD1. The germline V gene encodes CDR1 MNHEY and CDR2 SMNVEV (reference sequence). The CDR3 is 17 amino acids. V gave up 5 bases and J gave up 1 base; unmatched junction bases: 7. CDR3: CASSRQGSSSGANVLTF. The CDR3 DNA reads as TGTGCCAGCAGTCGACAGGGGAGTTCTTCTGGGGCCAACGTCCTGACTTTC.

The V gene is TRBV11-2, the J gene TRBJ2-7, with D uncertain. Looked up from germline, CDR1 is SGHAT and CDR2 is FQNNGV. The CDR3 has 14 residues. The V gene lost 0 bases and the J gene lost 1 base, with 7 bases spanning the gap. The CDR3: CASSLEAVSYEQYF. CDR3 nucleotide sequence: TGTGCCAGCAGCTTAGAGGCAGTGTCCTACGAGCAGTACTTC.

This clone occurred a few times. The chain uses TRBV7-3 and TRBJ2-1; 7 bases are a match to TRBD2. This CDR3 contains 15 residues. The junction had 10 bases not matched to a gene; V was cut back by 5 bases and J by 6 bases. CDR1 and CDR2 (germline): SGHTA, FQGTGA. Written as DNA, the CDR3 is TGTGCCAGCAGCCGCCAGGCGGGAGTGAGCAATGAGCAGTTCTTC. It yields the protein CASSRQAGVSNEQFF.

The gene calls are TRBV5-1 and TRBJ2-1; 8 bases line up with TRBD2. The length of the CDR3 is 14 residues. With V trimmed by 0 bases and J by 5 bases, 1 base remained unmatched. The V gene's germline CDR1 is SGHRS and CDR2 YFSETQ. CDR3 in amino acids: CASSLGLANNEQFF. Written as DNA, the CDR3 is TGCGCCAGCAGCTTGGGACTAGCGAACAATGAGCAGTTCTTC.

The chain uses TRBV7-9 and TRBJ2-1; the D gene is possibly TRBD2 (5 bases). Trimming stripped 5 bases from V and 7 bases from J, with 18 bases between. CDR3 length: 15 amino acids. Germline V gene lookup returns CDR1 SEHNR and CDR2 FQNEAQ (reference sequence). The CDR3 here is CASSPQTSLTNEQFF. Written as DNA, the CDR3 is TGTGCCAGCAGCCCACAAACTAGTTTGACAAATGAGCAGTTCTTC.

The V and J genes are TRBV4-1 and TRBJ2-5; TRBD2 matches 10 bases. Germline V gene sequence: CDR1 MGHRA, CDR2 YSYEKL. Trimming cost V 1 base and J 3 bases; bases outside gene matches: 8. The CDR3 consists of 17 residues. CDR3: CASSQVGLAGVEETQYF. For the CDR3, the DNA is TGCGCCAGCAGCCAAGTGGGTCTAGCGGGAGTGGAAGAGACCCAGTACTTC.

This clone was seen only once. The V call is TRBV4-1, the J call TRBJ2-5; TRBD2 might be the D (5 bases). The germline gives CDR1 MGHRA, CDR2 YSYEKL. The V and J ends lost 3 bases and 4 bases respectively, with 15 bases between them. CDR3 length equals 15 residues. CDR3 protein: CASSQGVPVGETQYF. As DNA, the CDR3 is TGCGCCAGCAGCCAGGGAGTACCAGTCGGAGAGACCCAGTACTTC.

This chain joins TRBV3-1 (or the pseudogene TRBV3-2) and TRBJ2-1; weak D call: TRBD2 (6 bases). CDR1 and CDR2 from the germline V gene are LGHDT and YNNKEL (reference sequence). V was shortened by 1 base and J by 9 bases, with 13 bases between the two germline ends. The CDR3 consists of 14 residues. The chain's CDR3 is CASSQVGPAGEQFF. DNA for the CDR3: TGTGCCAGCAGCCAAGTGGGACCAGCGGGTGAGCAGTTCTTC.

The chain is built from TRBV7-3 and TRBJ2-3; perhaps TRBD1 as D (6 bases). V was trimmed by 5 bases and J by 3 bases, leaving 15 bases between them. Germline V gene lookup returns CDR1 SGHTA and CDR2 FQGTGA. The CDR3 spans 15 residues. In DNA, the CDR3 is TGTGCCAGCAGCCCTACAGGGTTGAAAACAGATACGCAGTATTTT. Protein sequence: CASSPTGLKTDTQYF.

The J gene is TRBJ2-7, the V gene TRBV3-1 (or the pseudogene TRBV3-2); 7 bases are a match to TRBD1. CDR1 is LGHDT and CDR2 is YNNKEL in the germline V gene (reference sequence). The CDR3 spans 14 residues. V dropped 1 base and J dropped 3; count of bases not matched to a gene: 3. The CDR3 reads CASSQVDRSYEQYF. The DNA of the CDR3 is TGTGCCAGCAGCCAAGTGGACAGGAGCTACGAGCAGTACTTC.

The chain couples TRBV2 to TRBJ1-2; TRBD1 agrees at 7 bases. Unmatched junction bases numbered 8, after V lost 6 bases and J lost 4 bases. From germline, CDR1 is SNHLY and CDR2 FYNNEI. The CDR3 is made up of 14 amino acids. The CDR3 reads CASSAAPGGYGYTF. DNA of the CDR3: TGTGCCAGCAGCGCAGCCCCAGGGGGCTATGGCTACACCTTC.

The chain has TRBV12-3 or TRBV12-4 and TRBJ2-3; D is possibly TRBD1 (5 bases). Trimming pared 6 bases from V and 6 bases from J, leaving 10 bases between. The CDR3 is made up of 12 amino acids. The CDR3 protein is CASSPGRDTQYF. As DNA, the CDR3 is TGTGCCAGCAGCCCAGGGCGGGATACGCAGTATTTT.

The genes are TRBV19 and TRBJ2-1, with TRBD2 matching over 10 bases. This CDR3 is 17 amino acids long. From germline, CDR1 is LNHDA and CDR2 SQIVND (reference sequence). J gave up 1 base and V 3 bases, and 6 bases lay outside the gene matches. CDR3 sequence: CASSMIATSGSYNEQFF. CDR3 bases: TGTGCCAGTAGTATGATAGCGACTAGCGGGTCCTACAATGAGCAGTTCTTC. The whole variable domain, filled in from reference TRBV19 and TRBJ2-1, reads DGGITQSPKYLFRKEGQNVTLSCEQNLNHDAMYWYRQDPGQGLRLIYYSQIVNDFQKGDIAEGYSVSREKKESFPLTVTSAQKNPTAFYLCASSMIATSGSYNEQFFGPGTRLTVL.

The V call is TRBV28, the J call TRBJ1-2; D not certain. This CDR3 region has 15 residues. Germline CDR1 is MDHEN and CDR2 is SYDVKM. Trimming shortened V by 2 bases and J by 4 bases, and 14 bases separated the two germline ends. The CDR3 reads CASSLRAGSLYGYTF. CDR3 nucleotide sequence: TGTGCCAGCAGTTTACGTGCAGGATCACTCTATGGCTACACCTTC.

V and J are TRBV30 and TRBJ2-7; 10 positions match TRBD1. The length of the CDR3 is 13 residues. The germline V gene encodes CDR1 GTSNPN and CDR2 SVGIG (reference sequence). V dropped 5 bases and J dropped 1; count of bases not matched to a gene: 2. The CDR3 DNA follows: TGTGCCTGGGGGACAGGGGCATCCTACGAGCAGTACTTC. It is translated as CAWGTGASYEQYF.

V gene TRBV5-1 combines with J gene TRBJ2-7; D is possibly TRBD2 (5 bases). Between the trimmed V and J ends, which lost 3 bases and 3 bases, there was a span of 13 bases. The CDR3 has 14 amino acids. The germline V gene encodes CDR1 SGHRS and CDR2 YFSETQ. Here the CDR3 reads CASSSTTNSYEQYF. The CDR3 DNA sequence: TGCGCCAGCAGCTCGACTACTAACAGCTACGAGCAGTACTTC.

J is TRBJ2-3 and V is TRBV7-9; TRBD1 is a possible D gene (6 bases). CDR1 and CDR2 from the germline V gene are SEHNR and FQNEAQ (reference sequence). V was shortened by 1 base and J by 6 bases, with 14 bases between the two germline ends. The CDR3 loop spans 15 amino acids. In nucleotides, the CDR3 is TGTGCCAGCAGCTTAGGTTCAGGGGAGTTGGATACGCAGTATTTT. This encodes CASSLGSGELDTQYF.

The table lists this clone with a count of one. The chain combines TRBV6-5 with TRBJ1-4; D may be TRBD1 (6 bases). V shed 6 bases and J shed 1 base, with 12 bases lying between them. Looked up from germline, CDR1 is MNHEY and CDR2 is SVGAGI. This CDR3 contains 15 residues. The CDR3 region has the DNA TGTGCCAGCAGCCCACAGGGATTAACTAATGAAAAACTGTTTTTT. It translates to CASSPQGLTNEKLFF.

This chain uses TRBV5-1 with TRBJ2-3, with 10 bases aligning to TRBD2. The CDR3 runs 16 residues. Germline values: CDR1 SGHRS, CDR2 YFSETQ. V lost 3 bases to trimming and J lost 0 bases; unmatched junction nucleotides: 4. The CDR3 DNA reads as TGCGCCAGCAGCTCGGGGACTAGCGCCAGCACAGATACGCAGTATTTT. Translated: CASSSGTSASTDTQYF.

This chain links TRBV28 with TRBJ2-3; 7 nucleotides agree with TRBD2. Trimming removed 7 bases from V and 4 bases from J; junction bases left unmatched: 14. Germline values: CDR1 MDHEN, CDR2 SYDVKM. This CDR3 has 16 amino acids. The CDR3 loop is CASISLFGGRADTQYF. Written as DNA, the CDR3 is TGTGCCAGCATATCCCTCTTCGGCGGGAGAGCAGATACGCAGTATTTT.

This rearrangement joins TRBV5-1 to TRBJ1-3; tentative D call: TRBD1 (6 bases). CDR1 is SGHRS and CDR2 is YFSETQ in the germline V gene. The CDR3 length is 17 residues. V lost 0 bases and J 4 bases, leaving 17 bases between the germline ends. The CDR3 bases are TGCGCCAGCAGCTTGGGGCCCACCGGGACAACAGGAAACACCATATATTTT. Translated, it gives CASSLGPTGTTGNTIYF.

The chain carries TRBV11-2 and TRBJ1-2; a possible D gene is TRBD1 (6 bases). V lost 4 bases and J lost 6, with 18 bases in between. CDR3 length: 15 amino acids. The germline CDR1 and CDR2 sequences are SGHAT and FQNNGV. The CDR3 sequence: CASSSPTNRAHGYTF. The CDR3 DNA sequence: TGTGCCAGCAGCTCCCCCACAAACAGGGCTCATGGCTACACCTTC.

The chain is built from TRBV7-2 and TRBJ1-5; 8 nucleotides agree with TRBD1. The CDR3 runs 14 residues. Germline trimming cut 3 bases from V and 7 bases from J; bases unmatched to any gene: 5. The germline CDR1 and CDR2 sequences are SGHTA and FQGNSA. The CDR3 coding sequence is TGTGCCAGCAGCTTCAGACAGGGGAAACAGCCCCAGCATTTT. Translation: CASSFRQGKQPQHF.

The chain carries TRBV30 and TRBJ2-1; 7 nucleotides match TRBD2. CDR1 and CDR2 from the germline V gene are GTSNPN and SVGIG (reference sequence). V lost 2 bases and J lost 15; bases outside the gene matches: 7. This CDR3 comprises 11 residues. In DNA, the CDR3 is TGTGCCTGGAGTTTCTCGGGCGGGGGGTTCTTC. This translates into CAWSFSGGGFF.

The chain links TRBV18 to TRBJ2-1; the match to TRBD2 covers 12 bases. Trimming at V came to 6 bases and at J to 14 bases, leaving 11 bases not matched to a gene. In germline, CDR1 is KGHSH, CDR2 LQKENI. The CDR3 runs 14 residues. As DNA, the CDR3 is TGTGCCAGCTCCTACAGACTAGCGGGAGAGTCGAAGTTCTTC. Translating gives CASSYRLAGESKFF.

This chain links TRBV7-9 with TRBJ1-1, with D tentatively TRBD1 (5 bases). This CDR3 region has 15 residues. Trimming removed 1 base from V and 3 bases from J, with 12 bases in between. Germline-derived CDR1 and CDR2 are SEHNR and FQNEAQ (reference sequence). The CDR3: CASSLGDSIDTEAFF. CDR3 bases: TGTGCCAGCAGCTTAGGAGACAGTATTGACACTGAAGCTTTCTTT. The entire variable domain, with the rest obtained from reference TRBV7-9 and TRBJ1-1, is as follows: DTGVSQNPRHKITKRGQNVTFRCDPISEHNRLYWYRQTLGQGPEFLTYFQNEAQLEKSRLLSDRFSAERPKGSFSTLEIQRTEQGDSAMYLCASSLGDSIDTEAFFGQGTRLTVV.

The rearrangement links TRBV5-1 to TRBJ2-3; D may be TRBD2 (6 bases). The germline V gene has CDR1 SGHRS and CDR2 YFSETQ. CDR3 length: 16 residues. The germline V and J ends were trimmed by 0 bases and 5 bases, with 16 bases remaining between them. The CDR3 loop is CASSLARGSGEDTQYF. CDR3 bases: TGCGCCAGCAGCTTGGCCCGCGGCTCGGGGGAAGATACGCAGTATTTT.

The CDR3 spells CASTETGGSSPLHF. The DNA of the CDR3 is TGTGCCAGCACTGAGACAGGGGGAAGTTCACCCCTCCACTTT. The chain combines TRBV28 with TRBJ1-6, with 9 bases matching TRBD1. Germline-derived CDR1 and CDR2 are MDHEN and SYDVKM. V was pared by 7 bases and J by 9 bases, with 7 bases of the junction left unmatched. This CDR3 has 14 residues.

The chain links TRBV6-5 to TRBJ1-6, with D possibly matching TRBD1 (5 bases). Germline V gene sequence: CDR1 MNHEY, CDR2 SVGAGI. The CDR3 has 15 residues. The V end lost 10 bases, the J end lost 0 bases, and 13 bases lay between the germline ends. The CDR3 spells CATQPQGSYNSPLHF. CDR3 nucleotides: TGTGCCACCCAACCTCAGGGCTCCTATAATTCACCCCTCCACTTT.

This rearrangement joins TRBV28 to TRBJ1-6; D unresolved. Germline V gene sequence: CDR1 MDHEN, CDR2 SYDVKM. V lost 6 bases and J lost 9, with 18 bases in between. This CDR3 region has 15 residues. CDR3 nucleotide sequence: TGTGCCAGCAGGATCAATGAGGGCTATGGTTCACCCCTCCACTTT. Residues: CASRINEGYGSPLHF.

This clone was counted once. The chain couples TRBV28 to TRBJ1-2; TRBD1 matches at 8 bases. Germline values: CDR1 MDHEN, CDR2 SYDVKM. V lost 4 bases, J lost 5 bases, and 6 bases stayed unmatched. The CDR3 consists of 14 residues. The chain's CDR3 is CASSSGQGLYGYTF. CDR3 nucleotide sequence: TGTGCCAGCAGTTCCGGACAGGGCCTTTATGGCTACACCTTC.

V usage is TRBV6-5 and J usage is TRBJ1-5; TRBD1 is a possible D gene (5 bases). The CDR3 contains 14 residues. Germline V gene lookup returns CDR1 MNHEY and CDR2 SVGAGI. Trimming cost V 3 bases and J 3 bases, with 9 bases left between them. The CDR3 DNA follows: TGTGCCAGCAGTTATCGGGGACTCAATCAGCCCCAGCATTTT. Protein product: CASSYRGLNQPQHF.